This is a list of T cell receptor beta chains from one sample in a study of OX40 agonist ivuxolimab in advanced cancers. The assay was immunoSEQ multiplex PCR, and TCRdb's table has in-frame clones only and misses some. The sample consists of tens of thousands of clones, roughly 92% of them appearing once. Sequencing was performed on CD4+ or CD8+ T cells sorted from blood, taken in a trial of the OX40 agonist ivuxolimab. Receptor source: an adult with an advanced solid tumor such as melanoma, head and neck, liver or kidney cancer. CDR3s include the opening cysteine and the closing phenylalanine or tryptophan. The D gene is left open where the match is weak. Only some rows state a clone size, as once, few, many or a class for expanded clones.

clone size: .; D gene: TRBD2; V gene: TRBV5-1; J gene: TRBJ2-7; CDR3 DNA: TGCGCCAGCAGCTTGGCGACTAGCGGGAGCTCCGAGCAGTACTTC; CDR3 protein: CASSLATSGSSEQYF
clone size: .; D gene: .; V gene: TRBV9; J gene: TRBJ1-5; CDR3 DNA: TGTGCCAGCAGCGATGGGGCAAATAGCAATCAGCCCCAGCATTTT; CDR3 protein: CASSDGANSNQPQHF
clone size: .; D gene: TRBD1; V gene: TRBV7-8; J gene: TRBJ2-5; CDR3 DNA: TGTGCCAGCAGCTTATACGGACAGGGGCCGGAGACCCAGTACTTC; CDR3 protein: CASSLYGQGPETQYF
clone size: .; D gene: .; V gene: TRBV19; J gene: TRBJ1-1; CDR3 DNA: TGTGCCAGTAGTATAGATGGTTGGGCAGCCAAAGCTTTCTTT; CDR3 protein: CASSIDGWAAKAFF
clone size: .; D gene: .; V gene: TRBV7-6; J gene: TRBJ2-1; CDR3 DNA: TGTGCCAGCAGCGCCACTTTCCCTGTGAATGAGCAGTTCTTC; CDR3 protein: CASSATFPVNEQFF
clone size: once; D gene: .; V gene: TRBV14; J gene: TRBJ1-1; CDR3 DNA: TGTGCCAGCAGCCAAGATGCGGGCACTGAAGCTTTCTTT; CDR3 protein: CASSQDAGTEAFF
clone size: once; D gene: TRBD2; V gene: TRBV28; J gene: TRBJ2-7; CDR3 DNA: TGTGCCAGCAGTTTGCCGGTGGGGACTAGCGGTTCCTACGAGCAGTACTTC; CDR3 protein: CASSLPVGTSGSYEQYF
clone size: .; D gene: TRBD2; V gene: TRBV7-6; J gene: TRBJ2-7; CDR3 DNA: TGTGCCAGCAGCCTTAGCGGGACTAGCGGGACCTACGAGCAGTACTTC; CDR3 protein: CASSLSGTSGTYEQYF
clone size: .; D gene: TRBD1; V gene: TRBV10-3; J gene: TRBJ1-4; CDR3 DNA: TGTGCCATCAGTGAAGGGACAGGGGTTCGAGAAAAACTGTTTTTT; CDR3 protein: CAISEGTGVREKLFF
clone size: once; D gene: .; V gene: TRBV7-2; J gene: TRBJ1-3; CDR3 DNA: TGTGCCAGCAGCTTGTTTGGAAACACCATATATTTT; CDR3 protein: CASSLFGNTIYF
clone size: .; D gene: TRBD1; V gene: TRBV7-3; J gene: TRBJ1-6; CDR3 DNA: TGTGCCAGCCGGACAGGGGGAAATTCACCCCTCCACTTT; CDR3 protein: CASRTGGNSPLHF
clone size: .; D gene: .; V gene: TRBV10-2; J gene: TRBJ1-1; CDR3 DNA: TGCGCCAGCAGTACCACAGGGAACACTGAAGCTTTCTTT; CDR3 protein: CASSTTGNTEAFF
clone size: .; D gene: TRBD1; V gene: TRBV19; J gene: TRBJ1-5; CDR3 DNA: TGTGCCAGTAGTAGCCCCCGGGACAGGGCCGATTATAGCAATCAGCCCCAGCATTTT; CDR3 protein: CASSSPRDRADYSNQPQHF
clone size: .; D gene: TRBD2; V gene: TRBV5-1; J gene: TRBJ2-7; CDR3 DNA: TGCGCCAGCAGCTTGGTCGGCGGGAGTTCCCACGAGCAGTACTTC; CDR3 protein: CASSLVGGSSHEQYF
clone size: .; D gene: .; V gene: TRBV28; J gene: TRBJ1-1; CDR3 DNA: TGTGCCAGCAGTTTACATACCGGGACATTGAACACTGAAGCTTTCTTT; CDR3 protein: CASSLHTGTLNTEAFF
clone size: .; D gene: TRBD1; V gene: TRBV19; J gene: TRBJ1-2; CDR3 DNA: TGTGCCAGTAGCCGTGGGACAGAGTTTAACTATGGCTACACCTTC; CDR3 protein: CASSRGTEFNYGYTF
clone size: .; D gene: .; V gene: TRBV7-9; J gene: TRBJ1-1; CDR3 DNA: TGTGCCAGCAGCGGATGGAACACTGAAGCTTTCTTT; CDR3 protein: CASSGWNTEAFF
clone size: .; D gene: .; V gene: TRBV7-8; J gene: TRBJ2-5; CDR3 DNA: TGTGCCAGCAGCTTATCTGGAGAGACCCAGTACTTC; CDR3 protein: CASSLSGETQYF
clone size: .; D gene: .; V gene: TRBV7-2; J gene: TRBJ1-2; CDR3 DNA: TGTGCCAGCAGCTTAGTTGGGACCAACTATGGCTACACCTTC; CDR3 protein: CASSLVGTNYGYTF
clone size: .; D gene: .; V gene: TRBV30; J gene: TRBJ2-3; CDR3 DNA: TGTGCCTGCCCGGTCGGGAGCACAGATACGCAGTATTTT; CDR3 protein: CACPVGSTDTQYF
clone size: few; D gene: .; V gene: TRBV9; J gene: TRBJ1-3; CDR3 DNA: TGTGCCAGCAGCGCGGGGGTCGTCTCTGGAAACACCATATATTTT; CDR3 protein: CASSAGVVSGNTIYF
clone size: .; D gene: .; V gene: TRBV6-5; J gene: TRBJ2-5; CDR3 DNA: TGTGCCAGCAGTACGACAGGATCTAGAGAGACCCAGTACTTC; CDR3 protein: CASSTTGSRETQYF
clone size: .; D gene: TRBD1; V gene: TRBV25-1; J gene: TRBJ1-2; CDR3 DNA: TGTGCCAGCAGTGAGGGGACAGGACGTCTGCGCTACACCTTC; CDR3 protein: CASSEGTGRLRYTF
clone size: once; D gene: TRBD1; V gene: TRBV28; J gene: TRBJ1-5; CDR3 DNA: TGTGCCAGCAGTTTATTGGCGACAGGGGGCGGAAAGCCCCAGCATTTT; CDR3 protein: CASSLLATGGGKPQHF
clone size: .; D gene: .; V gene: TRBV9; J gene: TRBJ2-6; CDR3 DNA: TGTGCCAGCAGCGACGACAGGGCCAACGTCCTGACTTTC; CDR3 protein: CASSDDRANVLTF
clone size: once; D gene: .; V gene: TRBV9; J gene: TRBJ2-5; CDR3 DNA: TGTGCCAGCAGCGTAGTTGGGAGGGGAACAGGGTTAGAGACCCAGTACTTC; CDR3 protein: CASSVVGRGTGLETQYF
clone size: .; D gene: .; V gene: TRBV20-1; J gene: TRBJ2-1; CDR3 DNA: TGCAGTGCTAGTTATATAGGTGAGCAGTTCTTC; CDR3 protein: CSASYIGEQFF
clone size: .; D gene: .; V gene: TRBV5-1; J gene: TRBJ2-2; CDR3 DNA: TGCGCCAGCAGCTTGAGCTGGGGGGCGGGCGCGAACACCGGGGAGCTGTTTTTT; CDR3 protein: CASSLSWGAGANTGELFF
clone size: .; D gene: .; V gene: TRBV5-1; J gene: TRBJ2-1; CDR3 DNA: TGCGCCAGCAGCTTTTCGAGCGGTACCTACAATGAGCAGTTCTTC; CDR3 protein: CASSFSSGTYNEQFF
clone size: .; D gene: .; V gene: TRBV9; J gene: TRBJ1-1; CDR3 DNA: TGTGCCAGCAGCGTAGTCCAGGACACTGAAGCTTTCTTT; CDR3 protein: CASSVVQDTEAFF
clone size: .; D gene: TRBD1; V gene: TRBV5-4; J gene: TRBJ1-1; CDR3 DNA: TGTGCCAGCAGGCCCCAGGGGGCAAATGTGAACACTGAAGCTTTCTTT; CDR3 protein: CASRPQGANVNTEAFF
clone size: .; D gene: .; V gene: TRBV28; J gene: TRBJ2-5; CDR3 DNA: TGTGCCAGCACCCAAAAGAAAGAGACCCAGTACTTC; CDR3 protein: CASTQKKETQYF
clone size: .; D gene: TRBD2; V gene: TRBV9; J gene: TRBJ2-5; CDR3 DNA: TGTGCCAGCAGCTTTTCCCCTGATGCGGGAGGAAAAGAGACCCAGTACTTC; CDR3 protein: CASSFSPDAGGKETQYF
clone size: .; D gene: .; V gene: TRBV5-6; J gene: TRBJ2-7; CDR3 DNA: TGTGCCAGCAGCGGGAGCTCCTACGAGCAGTACTTC; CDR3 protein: CASSGSSYEQYF